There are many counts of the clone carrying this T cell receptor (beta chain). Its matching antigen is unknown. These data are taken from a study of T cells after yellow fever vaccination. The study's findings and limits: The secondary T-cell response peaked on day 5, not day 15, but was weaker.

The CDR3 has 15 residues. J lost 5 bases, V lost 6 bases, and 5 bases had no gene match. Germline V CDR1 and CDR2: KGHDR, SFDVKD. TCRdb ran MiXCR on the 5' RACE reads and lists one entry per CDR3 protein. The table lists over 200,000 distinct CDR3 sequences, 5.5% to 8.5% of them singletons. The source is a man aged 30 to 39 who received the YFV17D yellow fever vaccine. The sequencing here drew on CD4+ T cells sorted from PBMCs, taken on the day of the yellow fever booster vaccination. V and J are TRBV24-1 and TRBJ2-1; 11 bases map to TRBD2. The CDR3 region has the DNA TGTGCCACCAGTTCCCCGACTAGCGGGGACAATGAGCAGTTCTTC. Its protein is CATSSPTSGDNEQFF.